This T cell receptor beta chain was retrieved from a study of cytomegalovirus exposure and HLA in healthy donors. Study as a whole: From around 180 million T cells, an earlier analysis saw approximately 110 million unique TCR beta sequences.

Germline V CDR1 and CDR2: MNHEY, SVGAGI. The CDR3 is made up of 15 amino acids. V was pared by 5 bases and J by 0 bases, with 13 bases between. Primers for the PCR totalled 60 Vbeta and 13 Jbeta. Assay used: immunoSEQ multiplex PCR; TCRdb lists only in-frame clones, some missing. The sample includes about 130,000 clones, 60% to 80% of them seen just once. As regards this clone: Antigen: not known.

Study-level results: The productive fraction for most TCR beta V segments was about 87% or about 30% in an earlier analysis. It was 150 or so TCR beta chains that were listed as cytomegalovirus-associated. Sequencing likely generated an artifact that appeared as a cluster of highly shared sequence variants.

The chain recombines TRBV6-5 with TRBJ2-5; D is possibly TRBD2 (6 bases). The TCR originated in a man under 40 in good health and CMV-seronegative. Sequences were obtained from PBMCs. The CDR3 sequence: CASSRDFRYQETQYF. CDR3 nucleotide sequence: TGTGCCAGCAGTCGGGACTTCCGGTACCAAGAGACCCAGTACTTC.